This TCR beta chain is drawn from a study of HIV-infected patients and healthy controls (dated by TCRdb to between 2014 and 2016). Describing the broader study: The study tested whether deep TCR repertoire sequencing of HIV patients' small blood samples could capture immune perturbation and reconstitution. What the research found in general, with its limitations: The use of whole blood limited sequencing depth and precluded separation of the dynamics of distinct T-cell subpopulations. HLA typing of donors was not performed in the study. In HIV-infected patients, the apparent post-therapy recovery of the Gini index was not replicated in size-matched repertoire data. MAIT cell alpha-chain CDR3s were found at high frequency in healthy controls but were severely depleted in HIV+ repertoires. Comparisons were complicated by unequal numbers of distinct sequences between patients and controls, and rare events from HIV-infected data were overweighted by size-matching. Slight age and sex profile differences between the study cohorts did not explain the observed diversity differences. Eight alpha and eight beta V genes showed significantly different mean usage between HIV-infected patients and controls. During therapy, a significant decrease in frequency was seen for HIV-associated CDR3s, whereas no significant change was found for CMV-associated CDR3s, although most of them became more frequent. Roughly threefold more distinct CDR3s and higher Shannon diversity were observed in healthy control repertoires than in untreated HIV+ repertoires. The pairing of alpha and beta chains was not determined in the samples. A major limit on how widely the findings apply, in the view of the authors, was that only sixteen HIV-infected individuals were processed. HIV-infected repertoires showed significantly elevated mean Gini indices relative to controls, which possibly reflects oligoclonality. By Jaccard index and by the count of highly shared sequences, healthy controls shared more CDR3s between individuals than HIV+ patients did.

Whole blood was used without cell fractionation, so all unsorted peripheral T cells were reflected in the repertoire. As controls, ten healthy donors without infection were sampled, and about 40% of the ten donors were sampled a second time approximately 14 weeks later. For RNA extraction, an approximately 2.5 ml sample of peripheral blood was drawn into Tempus tubes. The TURBO-DNase kit was used to remove leftover genomic DNA, and GLOBINclear was used to deplete globin mRNA. Of note for this clonotype: This receptor's antigen is unknown. Per-nucleotide qualities are absent, and no much larger clonotype sits a single base away.

SuperScript III was used to reverse transcribe 500 ng RNA with primers targeting the alpha and beta constant regions. Alpha and beta chain libraries were generated separately via chain-specific third strand synthesis with multiplexing indices. The protocol used a single primer pair to amplify all rearrangements within a chain, which avoided primer bias, and attached molecular barcodes to each cDNA molecule. Purified cDNA was joined by T4 RNA Ligase 1 to a 5' RACE adapter carrying a random hexamer and the SP2 sequencing primer site. The authors primed second strand synthesis from the SP2 site with Phusion polymerase and used slow temperature ramps to favor optimal annealing. Joined together, two random hexamer sequences that had both been added before amplification formed the 12-nucleotide barcode of each molecule. P5 and P7 adapter elements plus a second index were added in a short first PCR, which was followed by a roughly 25-cycle amplification PCR with P5s and P7 primers. A total of around 27 PCR cycles were applied to the libraries, which were quantified on a Qubit, sized on a Bioanalyzer, and diluted to about 4.4 nM. Normalized libraries were sequenced on an Illumina MiSeq with 2 x 250 paired-end kits. Reverse transcription reactions were cleaned up on MinElute columns and eluted into 7.5 to 10 ul Tris-Cl. Adapter ligations ran for around 20 hours at 16 degrees C and were afterwards cleaned with AMPure XP beads at a 1:1 ratio. As for the original processing: Demultiplexed FASTQ files were processed with a modified Decombinator by which V, J, insert and barcode information was output. Sequences sharing a barcode but differing from the dominant sequence were discarded as errors, and barcodes clustered at Levenshtein distance 3 were counted to estimate original cDNA molecules. For downstream analyses, the R packages ineq, vegan, igraph and RCytoscape were used, along with IMGT nomenclature and CDR3 definitions. To avoid skew from clonal expansion, each TCR was counted once, and V gene usage was computed over distinct sequences. Similarity networks connected unique CDR3 amino acid sequences within a donor whenever two sequences differed by a single Levenshtein edit. The authors compiled published HIV-specific CDR3s (almost 95 alpha, several hundred beta) and CMV-specific CDR3s (around 14 alpha, roughly 250 beta) and searched for them in the repertoires. Random subsampling to size-matched repertoires showed patients' decreased diversity was not caused by their lower sequence numbers. The public reads were reprocessed in TCRdb via fastp at Q25 and MiXCR, keeping in-frame beta chains. Rows matching on CDR3 protein sequence are summarized as one entry with the most common DNA and genes. V and J calls and clone size were set by TCRdb, not the authors. The sample table records roughly 18,000 distinct CDR3 sequences; 12% of these occur just once. The leading ten clones occupy approximately 10% of the sample.

From its cysteine to its phenylalanine, the CDR3 spans 16 amino acids. The only DNA kept is the CDR3, 48 bases in frame from the first base. The germline ends are 20 bases apart after V is trimmed by 5 bases and J by 4 bases. The germline V gene encodes CDR1 SEHNR and CDR2 FQNEAQ (reference sequence). The rearranged chain carries TRBV7-9 and TRBJ1-1; the D region possibly corresponds to TRBD1 (5 bases align). The sample taken for sequencing was blood. The sequence came from an adult in good health. This receptor has the CDR3 CASSKTRVQQGTEAFF. The DNA reads TGTGCCAGCAGCAAAACCCGCGTACAGCAGGGCACTGAAGCTTTCTTT.